Reported below is one T cell receptor beta chain. The target antigen is unknown. Sequencing was performed with immunoSEQ multiplex PCR; in TCRdb, only in-frame clones are kept and a portion is missing. The sample yields about 980,000 clones, 76% seen once. The germline V gene encodes CDR1 MNHNS and CDR2 SASEGT. The V segment lost 1 base and the J segment 7 bases; nucleotides outside the gene matches: 6. CDR3 length: 16 residues. This entry is derived from a study of shared clonotypes between healthy human individuals. Findings and caveats of the study: Larger richness was generally estimated for naive than memory subsets.

J is TRBJ2-3 and V is TRBV6-1, with TRBD2 matching over 12 bases. This clonotype originated in a man aged 18 to 30 in good health. Source material: memory CD4+ T cells sorted from blood. Subset noted: CD45RA-negative fraction. The CDR3 sequence is CASSEGLAGGQNTQYF. In DNA, the CDR3 is TGTGCCAGCAGTGAAGGCCTAGCGGGGGGGCAAAATACGCAGTATTTT.